This TCR beta chain was sequenced in a study of control samples from healthy donors and cancer patients. Measured with immunoSEQ multiplex PCR; TCRdb has only the in-frame clones, and not every one. Of roughly 170,000 clones in the sample, about 93% are singletons; the top ten hold 1.4% to 1.5%. What was sequenced was blood. The receptor's source is a man aged 18-30 years in good health.

The CDR3 bases are TGTGCCAGTAGTCCCGTTGAGAACACTGAAGCTTTCTTT. This gives the protein CASSPVENTEAFF. This chain uses TRBV19 with TRBJ1-1, with D unclear. CDR3 length: 13 amino acids. The V end was cut by 5 bases, the J end by 1 base, with 8 bases between. Germline V gene data show CDR1 as LNHDA and CDR2 as SQIVND (reference sequence).